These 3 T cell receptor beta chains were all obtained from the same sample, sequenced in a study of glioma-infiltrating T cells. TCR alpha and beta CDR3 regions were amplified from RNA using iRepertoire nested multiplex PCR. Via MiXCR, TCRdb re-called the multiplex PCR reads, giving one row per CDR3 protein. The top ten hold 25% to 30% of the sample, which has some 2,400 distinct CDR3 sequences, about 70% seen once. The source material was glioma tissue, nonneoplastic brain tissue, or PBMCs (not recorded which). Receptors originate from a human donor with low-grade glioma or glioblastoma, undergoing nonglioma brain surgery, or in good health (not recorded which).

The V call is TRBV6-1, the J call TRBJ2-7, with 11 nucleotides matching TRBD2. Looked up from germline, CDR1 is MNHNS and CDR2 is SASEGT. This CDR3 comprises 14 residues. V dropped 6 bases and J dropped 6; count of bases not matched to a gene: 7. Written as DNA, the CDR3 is TGTGCCAGCAGGGAGCAAGGGACTAGCGGCGAGCAGTACGTC. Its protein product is CASREQGTSGEQYV.

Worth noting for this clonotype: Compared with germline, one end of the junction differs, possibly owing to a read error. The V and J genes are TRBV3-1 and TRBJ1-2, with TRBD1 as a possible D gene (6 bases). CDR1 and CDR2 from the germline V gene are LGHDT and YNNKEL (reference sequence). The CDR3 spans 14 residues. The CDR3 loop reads CASSQDTGNHCYTF. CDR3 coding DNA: TGTGCCAGCAGCCAGGATACAGGGAACCATTGCTATACCTTC.

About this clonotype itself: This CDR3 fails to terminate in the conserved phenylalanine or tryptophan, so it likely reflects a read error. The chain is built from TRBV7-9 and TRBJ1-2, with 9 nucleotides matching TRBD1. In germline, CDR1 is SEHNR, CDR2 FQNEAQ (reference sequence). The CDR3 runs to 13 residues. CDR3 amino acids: CSSGTGQGNGYTL. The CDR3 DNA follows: TGTTCCAGCGGTACTGGACAGGGGAATGGCTACACCCTC.